These 20 T cell receptor beta chains were sequenced from one sample in a study of Graves' ophthalmopathy and Graves' hyperthyroidism. As the template, RNA transcripts were used to amplify TCR beta CDR3 regions. HTBI primers were employed in first-round RT-PCR, then a second-round multiplex PCR followed. One entry per CDR3 protein results from TCRdb running MiXCR on the multiplex PCR reads. This table holds about 370,000 distinct CDR3 sequences, about 16% found once. Sequencing was performed on peripheral blood. All receptors come from a woman aged 18-30 years with Graves' ophthalmopathy.

This clonotype occurred many times. The chain combines TRBV20-1 with TRBJ2-5; TRBD2 might be the D (7 bases). Looked up from germline, CDR1 is DFQATT and CDR2 is SNEGSKA (reference sequence). The CDR3 runs to 13 residues. V lost 6 bases to trimming and J lost 5 bases, with 16 bases between them. The CDR3 spells CSAGGGGSETQYF. CDR3 bases: TGCAGTGCCGGGGGAGGGGGTTCCGAGACCCAGTACTTC.

This clonotype has a count of ten or more. The J gene is TRBJ1-1, the V gene TRBV15, with D perhaps TRBD1 (6 bases). Germline V gene sequence: CDR1 LNHNV, CDR2 YYDKDF (reference sequence). Deletions cut 0 bases from V and 7 bases from J, with 12 bases between. The CDR3 consists of 14 residues. Here the CDR3 reads CATSREGRGIEAFF. DNA for the CDR3: TGTGCCACCAGCAGAGAGGGCAGGGGAATTGAAGCTTTCTTT.

This clonotype was seen at least ten times. The chain has TRBV5-1 and TRBJ1-1; 9 positions agree with TRBD1. Germline V gene lookup returns CDR1 SGHRS and CDR2 YFSETQ. V dropped 4 bases and J dropped 7; count of bases not matched to a gene: 11. This CDR3 region has 15 residues. DNA of the CDR3: TGCGCCAGCAGCACTACCGGGACAGGGAATTTTGAAGCTTTCTTT. Its protein product is CASSTTGTGNFEAFF.

This clonotype was recorded at least ten times. V and J are TRBV7-3 and TRBJ1-6; D gene unclear. Germline-derived CDR1 and CDR2 are SGHTA and FQGTGA. The CDR3 totals 15 residues. The germline V and J ends were trimmed by 1 base and 6 bases, with 10 bases remaining between them. CDR3 DNA sequence: TGTGCCAGCAGCTTAAATCCGGGATTTAATTCACCCCTCCACTTT. Protein: CASSLNPGFNSPLHF.

The chain joins TRBV7-2 to TRBJ2-7, with TRBD2 identical over 8 bases. V was pared by 4 bases and J by 3 bases, with 8 bases of the junction left unmatched. The CDR3 covers 15 residues. Germline CDR1 and CDR2: SGHTA and FQGNSA. DNA for the CDR3: TGTGCCAGCAGCTCGGGACTAGAGTATGTCTACGAGCAGTACTTC. It encodes CASSSGLEYVYEQYF.

This clonotype has ten or more counts. V usage is TRBV28 and J usage is TRBJ2-5; unclear D gene. The V gene's germline CDR1 is MDHEN and CDR2 SYDVKM. V was pared by 1 base and J by 2 bases, with 14 bases between. The CDR3 length is 16 residues. The CDR3 nucleotides read TGTGCCAGCAGTTTATTTATCGCGGCTTCTCAAGAGACCCAGTACTTC. Amino acid sequence: CASSLFIAASQETQYF.

This clonotype was seen at least ten times. The chain carries TRBV7-3 and TRBJ2-5; D is ambiguous. The CDR3 has 15 amino acids. Germline loops: CDR1 SGHTA, CDR2 FQGTGA. The V end lost 3 bases, the J end lost 5 bases, and 16 bases lay between the germline ends. CDR3 nucleotides: TGTGCCAGCAGCTTTCGCGCGCAACCTCGGGAGACCCAGTACTTC. Encoded protein: CASSFRAQPRETQYF.

At least ten counts were recorded for this clonotype. This sequence joins TRBV19 and TRBJ2-5; tentative D call: TRBD1 (6 bases). The CDR3 covers 15 residues. V was shortened by 7 bases and J by 4 bases, with 19 bases between the two germline ends. Germline V CDR1 and CDR2: LNHDA, SQIVND (reference sequence). In DNA, the CDR3 is TGTGCCAGTACCCTCGGGATGGGACAAACAGAGACCCAGTACTTC. It translates to CASTLGMGQTETQYF.

The table lists this clonotype with many counts. V usage is TRBV5-1 and J usage is TRBJ1-5; the D is unclear. V lost 0 bases and J lost 3, with 10 bases in between. Germline CDR1 reads SGHRS; CDR2 reads YFSETQ. CDR3 size: 15 residues. CDR3 sequence reads: CASSLAPDYNQPQHF. The CDR3, as DNA: TGCGCCAGCAGCTTGGCCCCAGACTACAATCAGCCCCAGCATTTT.

In its sample, this clonotype was seen many times. The J gene is TRBJ1-1, the V gene TRBV24-1, with 8 nucleotides matching TRBD1. Per the germline V gene, CDR1 is KGHDR and CDR2 is SFDVKD. CDR3 length: 15 amino acids. With 2 bases clipped from V and 1 base from J, the junction kept 2 bases outside the gene matches. CDR3 amino acids: CATSDSTGGNTEAFF. The DNA of the CDR3 is TGTGCCACCAGTGATTCTACAGGGGGGAACACTGAAGCTTTCTTT.

This clonotype turned up a few times. The J gene is TRBJ1-1, the V gene TRBV28; perhaps TRBD1 as D (5 bases). This CDR3 has 15 residues. V lost 2 bases, J lost 11 bases, and 21 bases lay in between. Germline V gene data show CDR1 as MDHEN and CDR2 as SYDVKM. The CDR3 spells CASSLAGGTAIMAFF. In DNA, the CDR3 is TGTGCCAGCAGTTTAGCTGGGGGGACGGCGATTATGGCTTTCTTT. Together with reference TRBV28 and TRBJ1-1, the CDR3 gives the full variable domain: DVKVTQSSRYLVKRTGEKVFLECVQDMDHENMFWYRQDPGLGLRLIYFSYDVKMKEKGDIPEGYSVSREKKERFSLILESASTNQTSMYLCASSLAGGTAIMAFFGQGTRLTVV.

This chain links TRBV11-3 with TRBJ2-2; possible D gene TRBD1, 6 bases. V lost 4 bases, J lost 4 bases, and 13 bases lay in between. Germline CDR1 and CDR2: SGHNT and YENEEA. There are 15 residues in the CDR3. The chain's CDR3 is CASSSGQGRTGELFF. As DNA, the CDR3 is TGTGCCAGCAGCTCCGGGCAGGGGCGCACCGGGGAGCTGTTTTTT.

The gene calls are TRBV6-5 and TRBJ1-1; D uncertain. The V gene lost 3 bases and the J gene lost 9 bases, with 8 bases spanning the gap. Germline CDR1 and CDR2: MNHEY and SVGAGI. This CDR3 has 11 residues. As DNA, the CDR3 is TGTGCCAGCAGTTATCTCCAGAAAGCTTTCTTT. Its protein is CASSYLQKAFF.

The CDR3 sequence is CAGTGASTGELFF. The CDR3 bases are TGTGCCGGAACAGGGGCGAGCACCGGGGAGCTGTTTTTT. This chain joins TRBV12-3 or TRBV12-4 and TRBJ2-2, with 7 bases fitting TRBD1. This CDR3 has 13 residues. V was pared by 11 bases and J by 4 bases, with 7 bases of the junction left unmatched.

This clonotype was seen many times. The chain links TRBV5-4 to TRBJ2-5; unclear D gene. This CDR3 region has 14 residues. Trimming took off 0 bases at V and 2 bases at J, with 8 bases between the two ends. Germline lookup yields CDR1 SGHNT and CDR2 YYREEE (reference sequence). CDR3 in amino acids: CASSLGLRQETQYF. The DNA for the CDR3 is TGTGCCAGCAGCTTGGGTCTTCGACAAGAGACCCAGTACTTC. Looking up the rest from reference TRBV5-4 and TRBJ2-5 gives the full variable domain: ETGVTQSPTHLIKTRGQQVTLRCSSQSGHNTVSWYQQALGQGPQFIFQYYREEENGRGNFPPRFSGLQFPNYSSELNVNALELDDSALYLCASSLGLRQETQYFGPGTRLLVL.

This clonotype was recorded many times. The chain has TRBV6-2 or TRBV6-3 and TRBJ2-7; D unresolved. Germline-derived CDR1 and CDR2 are MNHEY and SVGEGT. The CDR3 sequence is 11 residues long. V dropped 7 bases and J dropped 2 bases, with 6 bases sitting between them. The CDR3, as DNA: TGTGCCAGCACTACGGCCTACGAGCAGTACTTC. This codes for CASTTAYEQYF.

J is TRBJ2-7 and V is TRBV7-2; D call uncertain. The germline V gene has CDR1 SGHTA and CDR2 FQGNSA. CDR3 length: 13 residues. Trimming left V 5 bases short and J 5 bases short, with 13 bases between. CDR3 amino acids: CASSLLGFDEQYF. The CDR3 coding sequence is TGTGCCAGCAGCCTATTAGGGTTCGACGAGCAGTACTTC.

Regarding this clonotype: The junction and the germline gene differ at one end; a read error may be behind it. The chain carries TRBV19 and TRBJ1-1; 7 bases line up with TRBD1. CDR1 is LNHDA and CDR2 is SQIVND in the germline V gene (reference sequence). CDR3 length equals 19 residues. The CDR3 sequence is CASSIRLDRTGGSNTKAFF. The CDR3, as DNA: TGTGCCAGTAGTATTCGATTAGATCGGACAGGCGGATCGAACACTAAAGCTTTCTTT.

The chain combines TRBV12-3 or TRBV12-4 with TRBJ1-1; 7 bases line up with TRBD1. The CDR3 totals 14 residues. The V segment lost 5 bases and the J segment 3 bases; nucleotides outside the gene matches: 6. The CDR3 coding sequence is TGTGCCAGCAGTGTACAGGGGTTTTACACTGAAGCTTTCTTT. Translated: CASSVQGFYTEAFF.

This clonotype was counted ten times or more. The chain joins TRBV28 to TRBJ2-7; perhaps TRBD2 as D (6 bases). V lost 6 bases to trimming and J lost 7 bases, with 13 bases between them. Germline lookup yields CDR1 MDHEN and CDR2 SYDVKM. CDR3 size: 12 residues. CDR3 sequence: CASRGGRGEQYF. The CDR3 DNA follows: TGTGCCAGCAGGGGAGGCCGGGGGGAGCAGTACTTC.